The source of this T cell receptor (beta chain) is a study of CD8 T cells in ankylosing spondylitis. Study-level points and caveats: Typical of ankylosing spondylitis blood, it appeared, was a TCR beta motif of several highly homologous variants. Some motif variants were previously reported in reactive arthritis synovial fluid and blood.

J was trimmed by 14 bases and V by 5 bases; bases with no gene match: 3. CDR1 is SQVTM, CDR2 ANQGSEA, per germline. There are 9 residues in the CDR3. This clonotype was counted a few times. Its cognate antigen is unknown. Making use of molecular barcodes, quantitative 5'-RACE generated TCR beta libraries. TCRdb used MiXCR to reprocess the 5' RACE reads, holding one entry per CDR3 protein. The sample contains 700,000 to 850,000 distinct CDR3 sequences, approximately 12% of which appear only once. The origin of this receptor is a male donor with ankylosing spondylitis. Sequenced material: blood, either unsorted or a sorted T cell fraction (not recorded which). The V call is TRBV29-1, the J call TRBJ1-2, with 9 bases matching TRBD1. CDR3: CSVRQGGTF. The DNA for the CDR3 is TGCAGCGTTCGACAGGGGGGGACCTTC. The full variable domain, in which reference TRBV29-1 and TRBJ1-2 provide the parts outside the CDR3, is SAVISQKPSRDICQRGTSLTIQCQVDSQVTMMFWYRQQPGQSLTLIATANQGSEATYESGFVIDKFPISRPNLTFSTLTVSNMSPEDSSIYLCSVRQGGTFGSGTRLTVV.